This T cell receptor beta chain was observed in a study of molecular identifiers for immune sequencing clone quantification. Naive CD8 libraries came from roughly 20,000 to 1,000,000 sorted cells with 10%, 30% or 50% RNA. For naive CD8 T cells, sorting used the CD8+CD4-CCR7+CD45RA+ phenotype. Germline loops: CDR1 LNHDA, CDR2 SQIVND (reference sequence). Trimming removed 4 bases at V and 7 bases at J, with 1 base between. This CDR3 has 10 residues. Bulk TCR libraries used previously described methods and listed TCR primers. TCRdb itself ran the PCR reads through MiXCR, one entry per CDR3 protein. This table has about 320,000 distinct CDR3 sequences, about a fifth appearing once.

The source of this sequence is a human donor in good health. Some libraries in this study had Jurkat cell RNA spiked in. The chain carries TRBV19 and TRBJ2-2; D remains ambiguous. The sequenced sample was naive CD8+ T cells from blood, with Jurkat cell RNA spiked in. Stated subset: FACS-sorted CD8+CD4-CCR7+CD45RA+ naive T cells. The CDR3 sequence is CASSNGELFF. The CDR3 DNA reads as TGTGCCAGTAGTAACGGGGAGCTGTTTTTT.